The 10 T cell receptor beta chains presented below share a single source sample, sequenced in a study of T cell responses to AZD1222 COVID-19 vaccine. TCRdb keeps only in-frame clones here, not all; method: immunoSEQ multiplex PCR. This sample has around 110,000 clones, with 85% to 90% found just once. The input for sequencing was peripheral blood, taken on day 0 of AZD1222 vaccination. The receptors were sampled from an adult in good health.

This clone was detected only once. The genes are TRBV5-1 and TRBJ2-5; D gene uncertain. The CDR3 has 14 amino acids. V shed 4 bases and J shed 0 bases, with 10 bases lying between them. Per germline, CDR1 SGHRS and CDR2 YFSETQ. CDR3 residues: CASSPRPDQETQYF. For the CDR3, the DNA is TGCGCCAGCAGCCCGAGGCCAGACCAAGAGACCCAGTACTTC.

This chain's CDR3 is CASSLGTGTYEQYF. CDR3 in DNA: TGTGCCAGCAGCTTGGGGACGGGTACCTACGAGCAGTACTTC. This rearrangement joins TRBV7-8 to TRBJ2-7; D is possibly TRBD1 or TRBD2 (5 bases each). V gave up 3 bases and J gave up 2 bases, with 11 bases separating them. CDR1 SGHVS and CDR2 FQNEAQ come from the germline V gene. This CDR3 contains 14 residues.

The chain links TRBV7-2 to TRBJ1-6; D remains unclear. This CDR3 region has 12 residues. Trimming took off 4 bases at V and 9 bases at J, with 7 bases between the two ends. Germline V gene lookup returns CDR1 SGHTA and CDR2 FQGNSA. DNA of the CDR3: TGTGCCAGCAGCTGGCCTGGTTCACCCCTCCACTTT. It yields the protein CASSWPGSPLHF. Variable domain in full (rest from reference TRBV7-2 and TRBJ1-6): GAGVSQSPSNKVTEKGKDVELRCDPISGHTALYWYRQSLGQGLEFLIYFQGNSAPDKSGLPSDRFSAERTGGSVSTLTIQRTQQEDSAVYLCASSWPGSPLHFGNGTRLTVT.

V usage is TRBV5-1 and J usage is TRBJ2-1; 10 bases map to TRBD2. Unmatched junction bases numbered 2, after V lost 2 bases and J lost 3 bases. This CDR3 comprises 15 residues. CDR1 SGHRS and CDR2 YFSETQ come from the germline V gene. The CDR3 DNA follows: TGCGCCAGCAGCTTAGCGGGAGGGCGCTACAATGAGCAGTTCTTC. Translation: CASSLAGGRYNEQFF.

This chain links TRBV10-3 with TRBJ2-7, with D tentatively TRBD1 (5 bases). V dropped 0 bases and J dropped 6 bases, with 12 bases sitting between them. The CDR3 is 14 amino acids. Germline CDR1 and CDR2: ENHRY and SYGVKD. Written as DNA, the CDR3 is TGTGCCATCAGTGAGTCACCAGGGAACTCCGAGCAGTACTTC. Translating gives CAISESPGNSEQYF.

The rearrangement uses TRBV9 and TRBJ2-1; 7 bases map to TRBD2. CDR1 and CDR2 from the germline V gene are SGDLS and YYNGEE. CDR3 length: 15 residues. The V segment lost 0 bases and the J segment 4 bases; nucleotides outside the gene matches: 4. The CDR3: CASSVGLAVYNEQFF. The CDR3 coding sequence is TGTGCCAGCAGCGTAGGGCTAGCGGTTTACAATGAGCAGTTCTTC.

The chain combines TRBV4-1 with TRBJ2-1; 8 positions match TRBD1. The trim removed 4 bases at V and 3 bases at J, leaving 8 bases unmatched. The V gene's germline CDR1 is MGHRA and CDR2 YSYEKL. The CDR3 is 16 amino acids. The CDR3 here is CASSPGRGTGYNEQFF. The CDR3 DNA follows: TGCGCCAGCAGCCCGGGCCGAGGGACAGGCTACAATGAGCAGTTCTTC.

The V and J genes are TRBV6-5 and TRBJ2-5, with 8 positions matching TRBD1. The CDR3 spans 15 residues. V lost 7 bases to trimming and J lost 4 bases; unmatched junction nucleotides: 11. Germline CDR1 reads MNHEY; CDR2 reads SVGAGI. The CDR3 region is CASIQRRGRIETQYF. The CDR3 DNA reads as TGTGCCAGCATCCAACGCAGGGGGCGTATAGAGACCCAGTACTTC.

This chain uses TRBV24-1 with TRBJ1-2; D gene unclear. Germline loops: CDR1 KGHDR, CDR2 SFDVKD. This CDR3 is 14 amino acids long. Trimming removed 4 bases from V and 5 bases from J, with 13 bases in between. In DNA, the CDR3 is TGTGCCACCAGTGACCCGACTGGGGAGTATGGCTACACCTTC. It translates to CATSDPTGEYGYTF.

This chain joins TRBV7-9 and TRBJ1-2, with a possible D match to TRBD1 (5 bases). The length of the CDR3 is 14 residues. Trimming cost V 0 bases and J 5 bases, with 10 bases left between them. In germline, CDR1 is SEHNR, CDR2 FQNEAQ (reference sequence). CDR3 protein: CASSLAVDSYGYTF. The CDR3 DNA sequence: TGTGCCAGCAGCTTAGCCGTCGACAGTTATGGCTACACCTTC.